Each of the 8 T cell receptor beta chains below was sequenced from the same sample in a study of blood T cell repertoires in COVID-19. Produced via immunoSEQ multiplex PCR; TCRdb's table is partial and in-frame only. Here the sample spans under 110,000 clones, around 84% being singletons. Sequencing was performed on peripheral blood. These receptors were obtained from a woman aged 70-85 years with active or convalescent COVID-19.

This clone was recorded once. The V call is TRBV7-2, the J call TRBJ2-3, with D maybe TRBD1 (6 bases). This CDR3 comprises 18 residues. V lost 5 bases and J 2 bases, leaving 23 bases between the germline ends. The germline V gene has CDR1 SGHTA and CDR2 FQGNSA. The CDR3 loop reads CASSIYSTKQGFTDTQYF. The CDR3 DNA reads TGTGCCAGCAGCATATACTCCACCAAGCAGGGGTTCACAGATACGCAGTATTTT.

J is TRBJ2-7 and V is TRBV6-5; D remains unclear. Germline CDR1 reads MNHEY; CDR2 reads SVGAGI. The CDR3 spans 13 residues. The V end was cut by 7 bases, the J end by 2 bases, with 12 bases between. The DNA of the CDR3 is TGTGCCAGCACACCCGGGTCGGCCTACGAGCAGTACTTC. Protein product: CASTPGSAYEQYF.

The rearrangement links TRBV9 to TRBJ2-3; 9 nucleotides match TRBD1. V lost 2 bases and J lost 6; bases outside the gene matches: 10. The CDR3 contains 16 residues. Germline loops: CDR1 SGDLS, CDR2 YYNGEE. The CDR3 spells CASSVSAGQGWDTQYF. The CDR3 DNA follows: TGTGCCAGCAGCGTTAGTGCAGGACAGGGGTGGGATACGCAGTATTTT.

J is TRBJ2-7 and V is TRBV9; perhaps TRBD1 as D (5 bases). Germline V CDR1 and CDR2: SGDLS, YYNGEE. The CDR3 is 15 amino acids. The V and J ends lost 4 bases and 3 bases respectively, with 17 bases between them. CDR3 in amino acids: CASSPTEDTHYEQYF. CDR3 in DNA: TGTGCCAGCAGCCCCACCGAGGACACCCACTACGAGCAGTACTTC.

The V gene is TRBV5-1, the J gene TRBJ2-3; 9 bases fit TRBD1. The V and J ends lost 3 bases and 1 base, in that order; junction bases with no gene match: 6. The CDR3 length is 16 residues. CDR1 SGHRS and CDR2 YFSETQ come from the germline V gene. The CDR3 is CASSSQGQGGTDTQYF. CDR3 coding DNA: TGCGCCAGCAGCTCGCAGGGACAGGGCGGCACAGATACGCAGTATTTT.

V and J are TRBV19 and TRBJ1-6; TRBD1 aligns across 8 bases. The V gene's germline CDR1 is LNHDA and CDR2 SQIVND (reference sequence). The V gene end was trimmed by 4 bases and the J gene end by 7 bases; junction bases not matched to a gene: 12. The CDR3 runs 17 residues. CDR3 sequence reads: CASSTYPGQAANSPLHF. In DNA form, the CDR3 reads TGTGCCAGTAGTACCTATCCGGGACAGGCGGCAAATTCACCCCTCCACTTT.

The rearrangement links TRBV12-3 or TRBV12-4 to TRBJ2-1; 7 positions match TRBD1. The CDR3 totals 13 residues. V shed 6 bases and J 4 bases; nucleotides not matched to a gene: 3. CDR3 region: CASSQGQYNEQFF. The CDR3 DNA is TGTGCCAGCAGCCAGGGACAGTACAATGAGCAGTTCTTC.

The CDR3 protein is CASSYPQEGGGNTIYF. The CDR3 DNA reads as TGTGCCAGCAGTTACCCCCAAGAGGGAGGTGGAAACACCATATATTTT. V and J are TRBV6-6 and TRBJ1-3; D not certain. The V gene's germline CDR1 is MNHNY and CDR2 SVGAGI (reference sequence). The germline V and J ends were trimmed by 2 bases and 3 bases, with 14 bases remaining between them. The CDR3 totals 16 residues.